This T cell receptor (beta chain) is from a study of CXCR3-negative and CXCR3-positive naive CD8 T cells. Comments on this clonotype: Antigen specificity is unknown.

Triplicate sorting captured about 320,000 cells each from every CD8+ T cell subset. A CD45RO-CCR7+CD27+CD95- profile was what naive CD8+ T cells displayed. Study outcomes and limitations: Much lower diversity was found in memory CD8+ cells, while both naive subsets had comparably high diversity. Naive cells positive for CXCR3 carried more hydrophobic TRB CDR3s than CXCR3-negative ones. Both naive subsets, CXCR3-negative and CXCR3-positive, displayed similar TRBV-TRBJ usage, unlike memory cells.

The libraries of TRB cDNA were constructed through 5' RACE using UMI labels. Following a re-call of the 5' RACE reads, TCRdb has one entry per CDR3 protein and lacks DNA. This listing includes 150,000 or so distinct CDR3 sequences. The CDR3 sequence is 15 residues long. The specimen was naive CXCR3+ CD8+ T cells from blood. Noted subset: CD45RO-CCR7+CD27+CD95- naive CD8+ T cells expressing CXCR3 (TNR3+). The sequence was obtained from a human donor in good health. Some clones in this sample may be carry-over from other donors' samples. The V and J genes are TRBV12-3 or TRBV12-4 and TRBJ2-1; as DNA is missing, the TRBD1 call by TCRdb cannot be tested. CDR3 sequence: CASSPHLTGINEQFF.